In this sample, the clone carrying this T cell receptor beta chain turned up a few times. This record comes from a study of identifying expanded T cells in peripheral blood. This CDR3 is built from 15 residues. With 3 bases clipped from V and 4 bases from J, the junction kept 4 bases outside the gene matches. Germline CDR1 reads SGHDT; CDR2 reads YYEEEE. No infections or other immune events were documented during collection. TCRdb's copy holds only in-frame clones and misses some; the assay was immunoSEQ multiplex PCR. Found here are approximately 120,000 clones, less than 90% of them singletons; the top ten hold 7.5% to 9.5%.

The rearrangement uses TRBV5-6 and TRBJ2-7; 13 bases line up with TRBD2. This clonotype was sampled from a person between 18 and 69 years old in good health. What was sequenced was blood. Here the CDR3 DNA reads TGTGCCAGCAGCTCACTAGCGGGAGGGCCATACGAGCAGTACTTC. It encodes CASSSLAGGPYEQYF.